This T cell receptor beta chain emerged from a study of Graves' ophthalmopathy and Graves' hyperthyroidism. On the study more broadly: The collection of peripheral blood took place at initial diagnosis, before any treatment.

Study-level results: The model forecast ophthalmopathy progression, reaching roughly 64% sensitivity and 72% to 80% specificity. The authors also found most expanded thyroid clonotypes above 0.001 frequency in blood.

As to this clonotype: Its antigen is still unknown.

The length of the CDR3 is 14 residues. The ends were cut back, 4 bases at V and 2 bases at J, with 11 bases in the middle. Per the germline V gene, CDR1 is MGHDK and CDR2 is SYGVNS. Scientists amplified the TCR beta CDR3 regions from RNA transcripts. The authors performed first-round RT-PCR with HTBI primers and then a second-round multiplex PCR. A single record per CDR3 protein comes from TCRdb applying MiXCR to the multiplex PCR reads. The data show 260,000 or so distinct CDR3 sequences, around 45% seen once. The authors used Ficoll-Paque density gradient centrifugation to separate PBMCs. The input was around 10 ml of fresh peripheral blood.

The genes are TRBV25-1 and TRBJ1-2; D may be TRBD1 (6 bases). The sequence came from an adult man with Graves' ophthalmopathy. The sample taken for sequencing was peripheral blood. CDR3 bases: TGTGCCAGCAGTGTGGGGGCGCAAAACTATGGCTACACCTTC. Translated, it gives CASSVGAQNYGYTF.